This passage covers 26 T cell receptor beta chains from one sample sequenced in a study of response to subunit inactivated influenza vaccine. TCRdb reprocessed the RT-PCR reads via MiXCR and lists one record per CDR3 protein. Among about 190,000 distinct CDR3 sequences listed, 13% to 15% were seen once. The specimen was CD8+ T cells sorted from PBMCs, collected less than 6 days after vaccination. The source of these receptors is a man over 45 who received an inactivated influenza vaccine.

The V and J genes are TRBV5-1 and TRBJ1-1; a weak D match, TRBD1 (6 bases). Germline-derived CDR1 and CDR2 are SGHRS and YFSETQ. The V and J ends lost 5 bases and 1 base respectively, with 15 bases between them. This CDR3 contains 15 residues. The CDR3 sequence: CASSRRPGANTEAFF. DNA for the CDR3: TGCGCCAGCAGTCGCAGGCCAGGGGCGAACACTGAAGCTTTCTTT. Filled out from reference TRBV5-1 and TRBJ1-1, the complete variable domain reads KAGVTQTPRYLIKTRGQQVTLSCSPISGHRSVSWYQQTPGQGLQFLFEYFSETQRNKGNFPGRFSGRQFSNSRSEMNVSTLELGDSALYLCASSRRPGANTEAFFGQGTRLTVV.

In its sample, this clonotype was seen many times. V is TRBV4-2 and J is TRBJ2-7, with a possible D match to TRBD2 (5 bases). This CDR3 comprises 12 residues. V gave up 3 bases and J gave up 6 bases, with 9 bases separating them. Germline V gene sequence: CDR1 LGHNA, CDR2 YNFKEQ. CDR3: CASSQGGGEQYF. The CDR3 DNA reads TGTGCCAGCAGCCAGGGTGGAGGCGAGCAGTACTTC.

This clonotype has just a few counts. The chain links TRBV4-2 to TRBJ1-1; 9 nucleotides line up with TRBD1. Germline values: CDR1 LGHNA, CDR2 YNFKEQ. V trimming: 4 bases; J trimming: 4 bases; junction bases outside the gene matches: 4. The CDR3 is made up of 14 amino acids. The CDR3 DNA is TGTGCCAGCAGCCGCGCGGACAGGGGCACTGAAGCTTTCTTT. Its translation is CASSRADRGTEAFF.

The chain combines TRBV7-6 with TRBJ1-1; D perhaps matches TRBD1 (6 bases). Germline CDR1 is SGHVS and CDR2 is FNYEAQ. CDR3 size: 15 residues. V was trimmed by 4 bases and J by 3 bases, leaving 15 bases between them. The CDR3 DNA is TGTGCCAGCAGCTCTCTGATGCACAGGGACACTGAAGCTTTCTTT. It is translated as CASSSLMHRDTEAFF.

The CDR3 is CASSQTYTEAFF. The CDR3 DNA reads as TGTGCCAGCAGCCAAACATACACTGAAGCTTTCTTT. The chain uses TRBV7-2 and TRBJ1-1; D remains unclear. Germline CDR1 SGHTA, CDR2 FQGNSA. The CDR3 sequence is 12 residues long. Deletions cut 5 bases from V and 3 bases from J, with 7 bases between.

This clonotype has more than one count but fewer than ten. CDR3 DNA sequence: TGTGCCAGCAGACCTGATCCTGGCAGGGGGGAGACCCAGTACTTC. Translation gives CASRPDPGRGETQYF. The chain joins TRBV6-2 or TRBV6-3 to TRBJ2-5; 7 nucleotides agree with TRBD1. CDR1 MNHEY and CDR2 SVGEGT come from the germline V gene. The CDR3 is 15 residues long. Trimming cost V 6 bases and J 5 bases; bases outside gene matches: 12.

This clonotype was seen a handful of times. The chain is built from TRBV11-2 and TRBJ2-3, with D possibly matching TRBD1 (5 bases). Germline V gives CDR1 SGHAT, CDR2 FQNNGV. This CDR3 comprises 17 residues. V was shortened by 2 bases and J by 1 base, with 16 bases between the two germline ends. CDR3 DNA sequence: TGTGCCAGCAGCTTAAATGGTGGGGCGCCCGGCACAGATACGCAGTATTTT. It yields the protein CASSLNGGAPGTDTQYF.

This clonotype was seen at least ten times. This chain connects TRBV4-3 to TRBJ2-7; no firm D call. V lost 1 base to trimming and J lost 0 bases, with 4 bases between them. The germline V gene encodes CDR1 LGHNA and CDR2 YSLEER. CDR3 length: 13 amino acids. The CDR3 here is CASSQGYSYEQYF. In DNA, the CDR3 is TGCGCCAGCAGCCAAGGCTACTCCTACGAGCAGTACTTC.

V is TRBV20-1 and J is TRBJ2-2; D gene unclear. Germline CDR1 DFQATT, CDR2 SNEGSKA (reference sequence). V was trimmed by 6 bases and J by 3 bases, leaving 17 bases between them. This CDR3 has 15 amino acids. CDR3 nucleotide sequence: TGCAGTGCCTACCCCGGGCCCACTTACACCGGGGAGCTGTTTTTT. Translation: CSAYPGPTYTGELFF.

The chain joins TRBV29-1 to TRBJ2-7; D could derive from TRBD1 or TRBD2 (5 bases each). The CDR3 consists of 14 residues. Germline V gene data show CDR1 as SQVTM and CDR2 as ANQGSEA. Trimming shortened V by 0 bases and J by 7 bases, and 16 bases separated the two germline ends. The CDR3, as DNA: TGCAGCGTTGAAGAGGTGGGACCGACGGGAGAGCAGTACTTC. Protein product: CSVEEVGPTGEQYF.

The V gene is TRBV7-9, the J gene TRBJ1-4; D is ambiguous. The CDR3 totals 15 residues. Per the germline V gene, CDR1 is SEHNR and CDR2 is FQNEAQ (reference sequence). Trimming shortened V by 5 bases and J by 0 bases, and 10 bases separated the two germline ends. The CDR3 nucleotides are TGTGCCAGCAGCGAGCAAGGGTCAACTAATGAAAAACTGTTTTTT. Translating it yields CASSEQGSTNEKLFF.

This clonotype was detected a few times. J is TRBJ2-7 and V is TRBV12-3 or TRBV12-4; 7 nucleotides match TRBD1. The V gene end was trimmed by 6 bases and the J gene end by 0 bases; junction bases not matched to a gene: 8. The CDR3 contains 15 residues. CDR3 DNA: TGTGCCAGCAGCACCCCCCGGGACAGCTCCTACGAGCAGTACTTC. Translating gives CASSTPRDSSYEQYF.

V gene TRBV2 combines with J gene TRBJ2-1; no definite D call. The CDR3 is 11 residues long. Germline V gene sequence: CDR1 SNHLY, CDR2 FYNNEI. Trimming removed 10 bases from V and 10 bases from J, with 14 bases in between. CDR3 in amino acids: CAIGPLGEQFF. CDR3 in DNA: TGTGCCATCGGCCCGCTCGGGGAGCAGTTCTTC.

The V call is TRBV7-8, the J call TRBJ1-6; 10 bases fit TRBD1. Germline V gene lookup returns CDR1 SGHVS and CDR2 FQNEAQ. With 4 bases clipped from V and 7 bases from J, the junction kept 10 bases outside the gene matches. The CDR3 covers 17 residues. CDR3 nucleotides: TGTGCCAGCAGCTCCCCGGCCGGGACAGGGGTCAATTCACCCCTCCACTTT. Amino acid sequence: CASSSPAGTGVNSPLHF.

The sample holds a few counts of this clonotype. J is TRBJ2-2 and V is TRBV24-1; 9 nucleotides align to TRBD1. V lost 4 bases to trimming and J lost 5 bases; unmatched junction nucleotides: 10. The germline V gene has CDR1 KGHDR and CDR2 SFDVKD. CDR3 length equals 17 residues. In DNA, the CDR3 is TGTGCCACCAGTGACCTGGGACAGGGAGGGAGAACCGGGGAGCTGTTTTTT. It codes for CATSDLGQGGRTGELFF.

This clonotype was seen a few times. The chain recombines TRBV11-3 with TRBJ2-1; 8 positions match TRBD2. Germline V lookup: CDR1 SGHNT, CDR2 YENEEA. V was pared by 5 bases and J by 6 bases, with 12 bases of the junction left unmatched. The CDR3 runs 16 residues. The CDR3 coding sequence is TGTGCCAGCAGCCTCTTCACTAGCGGCGTCCTCAATGAGCAGTTCTTC. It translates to CASSLFTSGVLNEQFF.

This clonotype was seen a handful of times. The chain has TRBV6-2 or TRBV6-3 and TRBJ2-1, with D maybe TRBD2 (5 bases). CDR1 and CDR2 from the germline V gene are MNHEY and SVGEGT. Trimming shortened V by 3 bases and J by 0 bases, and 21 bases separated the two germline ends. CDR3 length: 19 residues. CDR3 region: CASSYSTINVTSSYNEQFF. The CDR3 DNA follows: TGTGCCAGCAGTTATTCGACTATTAACGTGACGAGCTCCTACAATGAGCAGTTCTTC.

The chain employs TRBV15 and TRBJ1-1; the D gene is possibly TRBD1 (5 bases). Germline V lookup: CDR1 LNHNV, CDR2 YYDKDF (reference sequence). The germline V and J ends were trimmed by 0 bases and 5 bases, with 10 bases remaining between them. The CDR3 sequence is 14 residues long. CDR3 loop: CATSRDAGGTEAFF. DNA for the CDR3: TGTGCCACCAGCAGAGACGCCGGGGGGACTGAAGCTTTCTTT.

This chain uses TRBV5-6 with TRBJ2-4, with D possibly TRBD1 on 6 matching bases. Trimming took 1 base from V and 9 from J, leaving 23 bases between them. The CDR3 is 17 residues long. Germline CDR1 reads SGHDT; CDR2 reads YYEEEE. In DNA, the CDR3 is TGTGCCAGCAGCTTGCGGCTGTACGGACAGACGAACCTCATTCAGTACTTC. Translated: CASSLRLYGQTNLIQYF.

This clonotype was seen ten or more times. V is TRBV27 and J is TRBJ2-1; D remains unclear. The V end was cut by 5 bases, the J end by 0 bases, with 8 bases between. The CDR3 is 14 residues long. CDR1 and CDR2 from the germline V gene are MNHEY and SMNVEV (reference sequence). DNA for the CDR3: TGTGCCAGCAGTACTTTGAGCTCCTACAATGAGCAGTTCTTC. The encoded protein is CASSTLSSYNEQFF.

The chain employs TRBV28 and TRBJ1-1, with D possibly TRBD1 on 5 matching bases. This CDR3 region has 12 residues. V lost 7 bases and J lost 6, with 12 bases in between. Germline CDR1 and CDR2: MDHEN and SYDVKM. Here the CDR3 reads CASTYGAAEAFF. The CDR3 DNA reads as TGTGCCAGCACCTATGGGGCTGCTGAAGCTTTCTTT.

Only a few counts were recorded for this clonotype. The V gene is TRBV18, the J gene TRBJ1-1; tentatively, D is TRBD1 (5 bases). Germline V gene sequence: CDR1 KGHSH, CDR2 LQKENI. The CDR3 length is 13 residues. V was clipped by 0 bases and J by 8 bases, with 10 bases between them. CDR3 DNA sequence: TGTGCCAGCTCACCACCGGTGACAGCCGAAGCTTTCTTT. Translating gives CASSPPVTAEAFF.

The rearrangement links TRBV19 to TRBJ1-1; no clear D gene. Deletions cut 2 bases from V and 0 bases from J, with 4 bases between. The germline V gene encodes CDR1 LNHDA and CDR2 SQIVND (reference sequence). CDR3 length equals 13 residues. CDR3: CASSIFLNTEAFF. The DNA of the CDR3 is TGTGCCAGTAGTATATTCCTGAACACTGAAGCTTTCTTT.

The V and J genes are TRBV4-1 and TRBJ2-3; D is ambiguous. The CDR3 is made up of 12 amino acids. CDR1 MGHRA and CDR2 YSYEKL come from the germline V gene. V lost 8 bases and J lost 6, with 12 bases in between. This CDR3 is CASSYVADTQYF. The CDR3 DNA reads TGCGCCAGCTCGTACGTTGCGGATACGCAGTATTTT.

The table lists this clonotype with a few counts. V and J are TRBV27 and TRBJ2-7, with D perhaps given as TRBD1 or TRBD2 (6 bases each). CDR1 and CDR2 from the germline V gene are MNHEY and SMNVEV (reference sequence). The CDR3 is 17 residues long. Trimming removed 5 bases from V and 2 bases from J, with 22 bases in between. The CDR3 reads CASSPPSVRGDPYEQYF. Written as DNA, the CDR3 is TGTGCCAGCAGTCCCCCTTCGGTTAGGGGGGATCCCTACGAGCAGTACTTC.

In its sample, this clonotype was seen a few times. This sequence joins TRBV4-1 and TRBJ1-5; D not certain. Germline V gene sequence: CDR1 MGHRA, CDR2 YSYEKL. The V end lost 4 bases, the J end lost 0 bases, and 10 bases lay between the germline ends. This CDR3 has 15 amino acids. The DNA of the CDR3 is TGCGCCAGCAGCCTGGCGGTTAATAGCAATCAGCCCCAGCATTTT. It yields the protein CASSLAVNSNQPQHF.